What follows are 11 T cell receptor beta chains derived from one specimen sequenced in a study of blood T cells in healthy people across ages. Using a J-beta primer mix together with a sample-barcoded 5' primer, a second PCR was run for roughly 6 to 12 cycles. MiXCR was run by TCRdb on the 5' RACE reads, yielding one entry per CDR3 protein. The table has about 800,000 distinct CDR3 sequences, more than 20% seen once; the top ten hold under 4.5%. The same data also contributed to another study, on T cells of mothers and their children.

Specimen: blood. These TCRs come from a boy younger than 18 in good health.

The V gene is TRBV4-1, the J gene TRBJ2-7; D may match TRBD1 or TRBD2 (5 bases each). From germline, CDR1 is MGHRA and CDR2 YSYEKL. This CDR3 is built from 14 residues. The V end was cut by 3 bases, the J end by 2 bases, with 11 bases between. CDR3 region: CASSQMGVPYEQYF. DNA of the CDR3: TGCGCCAGCAGCCAGATGGGGGTTCCCTACGAGCAGTACTTC.

A few counts support this clonotype. For the CDR3, the DNA is TGTGCCAGCAGCGGACAGAACAGGAACGAGCAGTACTTC. Amino acids: CASSGQNRNEQYF. The chain recombines TRBV7-9 with TRBJ2-7; possible D gene TRBD1, 6 bases. The CDR3 is 13 residues long. CDR1 is SEHNR and CDR2 is FQNEAQ in the germline V gene (reference sequence). The V end lost 5 bases, the J end lost 5 bases, and 13 bases lay between the germline ends.

This chain uses TRBV6-5 with TRBJ2-7; maybe TRBD2 (5 bases). Germline-derived CDR1 and CDR2 are MNHEY and SVGAGI. The CDR3 runs to 13 residues. Between the trimmed V and J ends, which lost 0 bases and 5 bases, there was a span of 8 bases. CDR3 nucleotides: TGTGCCAGCAGTTACTCGCGGGTCCACGAGCAGTACTTC. As protein: CASSYSRVHEQYF.

The chain links TRBV3-1 to TRBJ2-1, with D unclear. Germline loops: CDR1 LGHDT, CDR2 YNNKEL (reference sequence). This CDR3 comprises 14 residues. With 0 bases removed from V and 4 bases from J, the gap between germline ends came to 7 bases. CDR3 amino acids: CASSQEASYNEQFF. The CDR3 nucleotides read TGTGCCAGCAGCCAAGAGGCGAGTTACAATGAGCAGTTCTTC.

The V and J genes are TRBV4-2 and TRBJ1-5; 12 nucleotides align to TRBD1. Germline lookup yields CDR1 LGHNA and CDR2 YNFKEQ. With V trimmed by 2 bases and J by 8 bases, 7 bases remained unmatched. This CDR3 contains 16 residues. CDR3 DNA: TGTGCCAGCAGCCAAATAGGGACAGGGGGCTCCGAGCCCCAGCATTTT. It codes for CASSQIGTGGSEPQHF.

The chain employs TRBV9 and TRBJ2-5; D not certain. TRBJ2-7 matches the DNA end more closely, so the J call is doubtful. Per the germline V gene, CDR1 is SGDLS and CDR2 is YYNGEE. CDR3 length: 15 residues. CDR3 sequence: CASRAAGTSSYEQYF. CDR3 DNA: TGTGCCAGCAGGGCCGCCGGTACTTCATCCTACGAGCAGTACTTC.

Only a few counts were recorded for this clonotype. The chain employs TRBV9 and TRBJ2-5, with 7 bases matching TRBD1. The better agreement between TRBJ2-1 and the DNA end casts doubt on the J call. CDR1 and CDR2 (germline): SGDLS, YYNGEE. The CDR3 runs to 14 residues. CDR3 region: CASSDRQGYNEQFF. In nucleotides, the CDR3 is TGTGCCAGCAGCGACAGACAGGGATACAATGAGCAGTTCTTC.

This chain joins TRBV29-1 and TRBJ2-3; the D gene is possibly TRBD1 (6 bases). CDR1 and CDR2 from the germline V gene are SQVTM and ANQGSEA. V lost 7 bases to trimming and J lost 4 bases, with 21 bases between them. This CDR3 contains 15 residues. The CDR3 is CSASGAGEGADTQYF. The CDR3 bases are TGCAGCGCTTCCGGGGCAGGGGAAGGGGCAGATACGCAGTATTTT.

A few counts support this clonotype. This sequence joins TRBV7-2 and TRBJ2-5; either TRBD1 or TRBD2 may supply D (6 bases each). The length of the CDR3 is 13 residues. Per germline, CDR1 SGHTA and CDR2 FQGNSA. Trimming stripped 6 bases from V and 5 bases from J, with 13 bases between. As DNA, the CDR3 is TGTGCCAGCAGTTCGGGGGCGCGGGAGACCCAGTACTTC. It translates to CASSSGARETQYF.

This CDR3 reads CASSRDRVRWTEAFF. In DNA, the CDR3 is TGTGCCAGCAGCCGGGACAGGGTTCGATGGACTGAAGCTTTCTTT. V gene TRBV28 combines with J gene TRBJ1-1; TRBD1 aligns across 9 bases. The ends lost 6 bases at V and 5 bases at J; junction bases unmatched: 10. The CDR3 has 15 amino acids. Germline V gene sequence: CDR1 MDHEN, CDR2 SYDVKM.

The chain carries TRBV28 and TRBJ2-5, with D perhaps given as TRBD1 or TRBD2 (5 bases each). The end of the DNA aligns better with TRBJ2-7, so the J call may be wrong. The germline V gene has CDR1 MDHEN and CDR2 SYDVKM. The CDR3 has 11 residues. The CDR3 coding sequence is TGTGCCAGCTCGGGACCCCACGAGCAGTACTTC. It translates to CASSGPHEQYF.